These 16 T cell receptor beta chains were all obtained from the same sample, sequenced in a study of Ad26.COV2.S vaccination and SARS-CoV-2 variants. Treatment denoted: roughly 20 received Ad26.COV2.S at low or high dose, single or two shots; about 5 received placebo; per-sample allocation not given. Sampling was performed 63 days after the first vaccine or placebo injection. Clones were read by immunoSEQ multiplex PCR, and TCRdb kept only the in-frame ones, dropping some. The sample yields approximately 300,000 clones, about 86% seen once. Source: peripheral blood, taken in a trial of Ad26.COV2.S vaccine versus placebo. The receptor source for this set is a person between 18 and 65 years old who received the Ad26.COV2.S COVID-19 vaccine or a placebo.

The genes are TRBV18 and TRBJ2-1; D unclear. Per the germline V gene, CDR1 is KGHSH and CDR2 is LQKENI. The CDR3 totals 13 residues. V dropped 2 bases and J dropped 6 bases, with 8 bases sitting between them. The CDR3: CASSPSPVNEQFF. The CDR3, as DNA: TGTGCCAGCTCACCATCCCCTGTCAATGAGCAGTTCTTC.

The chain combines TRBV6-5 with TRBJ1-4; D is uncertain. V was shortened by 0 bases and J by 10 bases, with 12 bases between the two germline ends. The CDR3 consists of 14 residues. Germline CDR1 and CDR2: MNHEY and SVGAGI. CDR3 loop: CASSYSLGLGKLFF. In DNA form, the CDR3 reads TGTGCCAGCAGTTACTCGCTGGGGTTGGGAAAACTGTTTTTT.

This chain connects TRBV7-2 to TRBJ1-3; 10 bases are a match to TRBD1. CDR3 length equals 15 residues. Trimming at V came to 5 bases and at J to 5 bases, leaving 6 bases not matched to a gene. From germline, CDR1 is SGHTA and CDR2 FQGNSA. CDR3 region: CASSPGQGSRNTIYF. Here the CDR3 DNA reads TGTGCCAGCAGCCCGGGACAGGGGAGTCGAAACACCATATATTTT.

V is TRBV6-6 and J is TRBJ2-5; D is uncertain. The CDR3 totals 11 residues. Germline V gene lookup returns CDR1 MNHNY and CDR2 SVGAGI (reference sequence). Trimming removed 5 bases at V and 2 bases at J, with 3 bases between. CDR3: CASSTQETQYF. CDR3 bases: TGTGCCAGCAGTACACAAGAGACCCAGTACTTC.

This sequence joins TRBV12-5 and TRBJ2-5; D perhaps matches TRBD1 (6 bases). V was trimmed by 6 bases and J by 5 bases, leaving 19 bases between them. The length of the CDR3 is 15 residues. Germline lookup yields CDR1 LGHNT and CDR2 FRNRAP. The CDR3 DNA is TGTGCTAGTGGCCTGGGAACAGGGCGGATTGAGACCCAGTACTTC. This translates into CASGLGTGRIETQYF.

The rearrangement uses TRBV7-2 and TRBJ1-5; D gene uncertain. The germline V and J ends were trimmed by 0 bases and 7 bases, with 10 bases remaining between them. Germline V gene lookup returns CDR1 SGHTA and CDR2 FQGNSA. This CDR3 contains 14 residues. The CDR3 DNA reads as TGTGCCAGCAGCTTAGCCTTGGTCGGGCAGCCCCAGCATTTT. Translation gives CASSLALVGQPQHF.

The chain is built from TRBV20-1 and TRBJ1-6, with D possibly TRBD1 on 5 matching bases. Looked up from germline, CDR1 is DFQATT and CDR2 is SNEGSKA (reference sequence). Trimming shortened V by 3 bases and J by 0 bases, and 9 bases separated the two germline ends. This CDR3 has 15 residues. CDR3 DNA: TGCAGTGCTAGTTGGGGCGGCTCCTATAATTCACCCCTCCACTTT. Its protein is CSASWGGSYNSPLHF.

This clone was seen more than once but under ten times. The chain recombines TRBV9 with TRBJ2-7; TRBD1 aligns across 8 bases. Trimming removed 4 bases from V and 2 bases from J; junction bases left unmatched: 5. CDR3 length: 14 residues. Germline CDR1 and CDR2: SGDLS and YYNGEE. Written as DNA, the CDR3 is TGTGCCAGCAGCCGACAGGGGATCGCCTACGAGCAGTACTTC. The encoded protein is CASSRQGIAYEQYF.

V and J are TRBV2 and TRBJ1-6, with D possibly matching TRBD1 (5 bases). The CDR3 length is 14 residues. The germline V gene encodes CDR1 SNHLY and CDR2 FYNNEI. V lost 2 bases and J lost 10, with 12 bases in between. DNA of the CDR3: TGTGCCAGCAGTGAATCCCAGCGGGGGTCACCCCTCCACTTT. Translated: CASSESQRGSPLHF.

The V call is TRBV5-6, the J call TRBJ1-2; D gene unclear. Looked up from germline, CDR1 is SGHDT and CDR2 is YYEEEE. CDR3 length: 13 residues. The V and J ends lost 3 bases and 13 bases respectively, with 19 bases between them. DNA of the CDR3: TGTGCCAGCAGCTCACCGGGGTATGGTTCTGGCACCTTC. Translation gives CASSSPGYGSGTF.

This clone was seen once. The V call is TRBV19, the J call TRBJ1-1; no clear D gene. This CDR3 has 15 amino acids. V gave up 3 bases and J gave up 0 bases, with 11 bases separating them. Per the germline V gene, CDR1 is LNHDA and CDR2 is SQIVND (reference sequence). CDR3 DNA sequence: TGTGCCAGTAGTATCGCAAGTAACATGAACACTGAAGCTTTCTTT. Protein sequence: CASSIASNMNTEAFF.

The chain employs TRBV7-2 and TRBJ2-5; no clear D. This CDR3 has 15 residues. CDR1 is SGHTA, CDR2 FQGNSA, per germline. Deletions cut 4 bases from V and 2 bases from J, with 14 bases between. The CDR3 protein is CASSSYPGYQETQYF. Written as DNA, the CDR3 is TGTGCCAGCAGCTCCTATCCCGGGTATCAAGAGACCCAGTACTTC.

This CDR3 reads CASSPKAGPYEQYF. The CDR3 DNA follows: TGTGCCAGCAGCCCTAAGGCGGGCCCCTACGAGCAGTACTTC. V and J are TRBV7-3 and TRBJ2-7, with a possible D match to TRBD2 (5 bases). Trimming removed 5 bases from V and 2 bases from J, with 13 bases in between. Germline V gene data show CDR1 as SGHTA and CDR2 as FQGTGA. The CDR3 contains 14 residues.

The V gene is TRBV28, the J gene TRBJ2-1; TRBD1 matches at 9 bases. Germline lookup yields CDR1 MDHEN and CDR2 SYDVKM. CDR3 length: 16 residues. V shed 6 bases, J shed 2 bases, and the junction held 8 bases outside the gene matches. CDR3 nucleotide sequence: TGTGCCAGCAGAGACTGGGGACAGGGTCCCTACAATGAGCAGTTCTTC. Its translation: CASRDWGQGPYNEQFF.

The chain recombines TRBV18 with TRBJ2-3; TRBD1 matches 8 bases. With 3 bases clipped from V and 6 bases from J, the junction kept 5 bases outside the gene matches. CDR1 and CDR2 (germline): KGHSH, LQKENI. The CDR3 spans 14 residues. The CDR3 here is CASSPRGLGDTQYF. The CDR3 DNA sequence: TGTGCCAGCTCACCCAGGGGGCTCGGGGATACGCAGTATTTT.

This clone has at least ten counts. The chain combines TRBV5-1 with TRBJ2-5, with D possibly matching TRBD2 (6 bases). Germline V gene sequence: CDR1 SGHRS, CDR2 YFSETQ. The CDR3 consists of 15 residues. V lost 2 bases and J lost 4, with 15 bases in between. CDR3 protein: CASSLVGFGGETQYF. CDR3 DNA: TGCGCCAGCAGCTTAGTCGGGTTCGGGGGAGAGACCCAGTACTTC.